The 24 T cell receptor beta chains below come from one sample, sequenced in a study of CD8 T cells in ankylosing spondylitis. MiXCR, applied by TCRdb to the 5' RACE reads, yields one record per CDR3 protein. Of about 140,000 distinct CDR3 sequences listed, more than 5.5% were seen once; the top ten hold around 12%. Sequences were obtained from blood, either unsorted or a sorted T cell fraction (not recorded which). These receptor sequences come from a female donor with ankylosing spondylitis or in good health (not recorded which).

The chain joins TRBV27 to TRBJ1-3, with unresolved D. The CDR3 loop spans 17 amino acids. Trimming took 0 bases from V and 0 from J, leaving 12 bases between them. Germline CDR1 reads MNHEY; CDR2 reads SMNVEV (reference sequence). The CDR3 DNA follows: TGTGCCAGCAGTTTATCTGGGATTACAAGCTCTGGAAACACCATATATTTT. Translation gives CASSLSGITSSGNTIYF.

In this sample, this clonotype turned up many times. The chain couples TRBV12-3 or TRBV12-4 to TRBJ2-1, with 10 positions matching TRBD2. The CDR3 sequence is 15 residues long. Trimming took 5 bases from V and 6 from J; bases not matched to a gene: 7. The CDR3 DNA is TGTGCCAGCAGTCAAAGCGGGGGGGCTCTCAATGAGCAGTTCTTC. This encodes CASSQSGGALNEQFF.

This clonotype was counted ten times or more. The V call is TRBV5-1, the J call TRBJ2-1; a weak D match, TRBD1 (6 bases). CDR1 is SGHRS, CDR2 YFSETQ, per germline. V lost 4 bases and J lost 3, with 11 bases in between. The CDR3 totals 14 residues. The CDR3 sequence is CASSGGGGYNEQFF. Here the CDR3 DNA reads TGCGCCAGCAGCGGGGGCGGCGGCTACAATGAGCAGTTCTTC. Full variable domain (rest looked up from reference TRBV5-1 and TRBJ2-1): KAGVTQTPRYLIKTRGQQVTLSCSPISGHRSVSWYQQTPGQGLQFLFEYFSETQRNKGNFPGRFSGRQFSNSRSEMNVSTLELGDSALYLCASSGGGGYNEQFFGPGTRLTVL.

There are many counts of this clonotype. This chain connects TRBV6-6 to TRBJ2-7; D gene uncertain. Germline V gives CDR1 MNHNY, CDR2 SVGAGI (reference sequence). This CDR3 is 12 amino acids long. V dropped 6 bases and J dropped 3 bases, with 9 bases sitting between them. The CDR3 reads CASRRSGYEQYF. CDR3 sequence (DNA): TGTGCCAGCAGGCGGTCGGGCTACGAGCAGTACTTC.

This clonotype was seen ten or more times. This sequence joins TRBV7-9 and TRBJ2-7; a possible D gene is TRBD1 (5 bases). This CDR3 comprises 14 residues. V was trimmed by 3 bases and J by 1 base, leaving 10 bases between them. Germline CDR1 reads SEHNR; CDR2 reads FQNEAQ (reference sequence). CDR3 residues: CASSFGRVSYEQYF. The DNA for the CDR3 is TGTGCCAGCAGCTTCGGCAGGGTTTCCTACGAGCAGTACTTC.

This clonotype was observed many times. The chain links TRBV12-3 or TRBV12-4 to TRBJ2-7; possible D gene TRBD1, 6 bases. With 5 bases removed from V and 5 bases from J, the gap between germline ends came to 13 bases. The CDR3 extends over 13 amino acids. This CDR3 is CASSTQQGDEQYF. The DNA for the CDR3 is TGTGCCAGCAGTACGCAACAGGGCGACGAGCAGTACTTC.

For this clonotype: A read error is possible here, since a much larger clone lies one base away. This chain uses TRBV7-8 with TRBJ2-1; 7 nucleotides agree with TRBD1. In germline, CDR1 is SGHVS, CDR2 FQNEAQ. Germline trimming cut 4 bases from V and 8 bases from J; bases unmatched to any gene: 5. The CDR3 length is 13 residues. CDR3 protein: CASSWGRGYEQFF. CDR3 DNA sequence: TGTGCCAGCAGCTGGGGCAGGGGGTATGAGCAGTTCTTC. The entire variable domain, with the rest obtained from reference TRBV7-8 and TRBJ2-1, is as follows: GAGVSQSPRYKVAKRGQDVALRCDPISGHVSLFWYQQALGQGPEFLTYFQNEAQLDKSGLPSDRFFAERPEGSVSTLKIQRTQQEDSAVYLCASSWGRGYEQFFGPGTRLTVL.

The sample holds a few counts of this clonotype. The V and J genes are TRBV14 and TRBJ2-7, with 10 bases aligning to TRBD1. Germline loops: CDR1 SGHDN, CDR2 FVKESK. The CDR3 is 14 amino acids. V was clipped by 4 bases and J by 3 bases; unmatched bases: 3. The CDR3 loop reads CASSPGTGVYEQYF. CDR3 nucleotide sequence: TGTGCCAGCAGCCCCGGGACAGGGGTCTACGAGCAGTACTTC. Full variable domain (remainder filled in from reference TRBV14 and TRBJ2-7): EAGVTQFPSHSVIEKGQTVTLRCDPISGHDNLYWYRRVMGKEIKFLLHFVKESKQDESGMPNNRFLAERTGGTYSTLKVQPAELEDSGVYFCASSPGTGVYEQYFGPGTRLTVT.

This clonotype was seen at least ten times. This rearrangement joins TRBV5-1 to TRBJ2-6, with a weak D call TRBD2 (5 bases). V lost 4 bases and J 4 bases, leaving 15 bases between the germline ends. CDR3 length: 16 amino acids. Germline V CDR1 and CDR2: SGHRS, YFSETQ. CDR3 in amino acids: CASSPVPREGANVLTF. The DNA for the CDR3 is TGCGCCAGCAGCCCAGTCCCACGGGAAGGGGCCAACGTCCTGACTTTC. The whole variable domain, filled in from reference TRBV5-1 and TRBJ2-6, reads KAGVTQTPRYLIKTRGQQVTLSCSPISGHRSVSWYQQTPGQGLQFLFEYFSETQRNKGNFPGRFSGRQFSNSRSEMNVSTLELGDSALYLCASSPVPREGANVLTFGAGSRLTVL.

This clonotype has a count of ten or more. The chain has TRBV9 and TRBJ2-3; TRBD1 agrees at 9 bases. V shed 7 bases and J 3 bases; nucleotides not matched to a gene: 6. CDR3 size: 14 residues. CDR1 is SGDLS, CDR2 YYNGEE, per germline. CDR3 coding DNA: TGTGCCAGCGGGAAGGGGACAGGGACAGATACGCAGTATTTT. It yields the protein CASGKGTGTDTQYF.

This clonotype was seen a few times. This chain connects TRBV3-1 to TRBJ1-2; D call uncertain. This CDR3 spans 13 amino acids. V dropped 5 bases and J dropped 5 bases, with 12 bases sitting between them. Germline V gene data show CDR1 as LGHDT and CDR2 as YNNKEL (reference sequence). In DNA, the CDR3 is TGTGCCAGCAGCGGACTTAGGTCGTATGGCTACACCTTC. Protein product: CASSGLRSYGYTF.

This clonotype was picked up many times. CDR3 nucleotide sequence: TGTGCCAGCAGCTTGGGGCTTTGGAATTCACCCCTCCACTTT. Translating it yields CASSLGLWNSPLHF. V is TRBV5-6 and J is TRBJ1-6, with no clear D. The CDR3 contains 14 residues. Trimming cost V 0 bases and J 7 bases, with 8 bases left between them. From germline, CDR1 is SGHDT and CDR2 YYEEEE.

The chain recombines TRBV11-3 with TRBJ2-1; D perhaps matches TRBD2 (8 bases). Germline V gene sequence: CDR1 SGHNT, CDR2 YENEEA. V was clipped by 4 bases and J by 1 base, with 17 bases between them. The CDR3 has 17 residues. Here the CDR3 DNA reads TGTGCCAGCAGCTCCGGGGGGGGGACAGATTCCTACAATGAGCAGTTCTTC. Translation: CASSSGGGTDSYNEQFF.

The gene calls are TRBV20-1 and TRBJ2-3; D uncertain. The CDR3 runs to 12 residues. Germline V CDR1 and CDR2: DFQATT, SNEGSKA (reference sequence). Deletions cut 6 bases from V and 4 bases from J, with 11 bases between. The CDR3 DNA reads as TGCAGTGCAAATCTTCCCCCAGATACGCAGTATTTT. It translates to CSANLPPDTQYF.

This clonotype was found many times. The chain couples TRBV6-5 to TRBJ2-1; D is perhaps TRBD2 (5 bases). Trimming left V 2 bases short and J 11 bases short, with 13 bases between. The CDR3 has 13 amino acids. Germline lookup yields CDR1 MNHEY and CDR2 SVGAGI. The CDR3 reads CASSYESRGKQFF. CDR3 coding DNA: TGTGCCAGCAGTTACGAGTCTAGAGGGAAGCAGTTCTTC.

This clonotype was seen repeatedly, ten times or more. The chain has TRBV12-3 or TRBV12-4 and TRBJ1-4, with a possible D match to TRBD1 (5 bases). There are 13 residues in the CDR3. V was shortened by 6 bases and J by 10 bases, with 15 bases between the two germline ends. CDR3 nucleotides: TGTGCCAGCAGCCCCAGGGCTCAGGGAAAACTGTTTTTT. Its protein is CASSPRAQGKLFF.

This clonotype occurred many times. The V gene is TRBV2, the J gene TRBJ2-7; D might be TRBD2 (5 bases). V was pared by 4 bases and J by 5 bases, with 12 bases between. Germline V gene lookup returns CDR1 SNHLY and CDR2 FYNNEI. The CDR3 contains 13 residues. Here the CDR3 reads CASSVEGTHEQYF. In DNA form, the CDR3 reads TGTGCCAGCAGTGTTGAGGGTACCCACGAGCAGTACTTC.

This clonotype was recorded many times. The J gene is TRBJ1-1, the V gene TRBV29-1; possibly TRBD1 for D (5 bases). CDR1 is SQVTM, CDR2 ANQGSEA, per germline. CDR3 length equals 15 residues. Trimming pared 8 bases from V and 11 bases from J, leaving 30 bases between. CDR3 in amino acids: CSCPGTRKGRKGAFF. Written as DNA, the CDR3 is TGCAGCTGCCCAGGCACGAGAAAGGGGCGAAAGGGTGCTTTCTTT.

This clonotype was seen more than once but under ten times. V gene TRBV4-1 combines with J gene TRBJ2-2; TRBD1 might be the D (5 bases). The CDR3 has 16 amino acids. CDR1 and CDR2 (germline): MGHRA, YSYEKL. V lost 4 bases and J lost 0, with 12 bases in between. The CDR3 coding sequence is TGCGCCAGCAGCCCCTGGGGCCTCTCGAACACCGGGGAGCTGTTTTTT. Amino acid sequence: CASSPWGLSNTGELFF.

Many counts were recorded for this clonotype. The chain links TRBV5-8 to TRBJ1-1; 9 bases are a match to TRBD1. Looked up from germline, CDR1 is SGHTS and CDR2 is YDEGEE. After removal of 5 bases from V and 6 bases from J, the junction contained 8 bases not matched to a gene. The CDR3 is made up of 14 amino acids. The DNA of the CDR3 is TGTGCCAGCAGGGGACAGGGTAGTTGGTCTGAAGCTTTCTTT. This translates into CASRGQGSWSEAFF.

This clonotype occurred many times. V is TRBV10-3 and J is TRBJ1-1; D unresolved. V shed 3 bases and J shed 1 base, with 9 bases lying between them. Looked up from germline, CDR1 is ENHRY and CDR2 is SYGVKD. This CDR3 contains 14 residues. CDR3 residues: CAISDGPSNTEAFF. CDR3 sequence (DNA): TGTGCCATCAGTGATGGACCCTCGAACACTGAAGCTTTCTTT.

This clonotype was seen at least ten times. The rearrangement joins TRBV20-1 to TRBJ2-5; 13 bases line up with TRBD2. Germline CDR1 reads DFQATT; CDR2 reads SNEGSKA (reference sequence). Unmatched junction bases numbered 9, after V lost 6 bases and J lost 2 bases. The CDR3 is 16 amino acids. The CDR3 nucleotides are TGCAGTGCAAGCCGCCCACTAGCGGGGGGGCAAGAGACCCAGTACTTC. Encoded protein: CSASRPLAGGQETQYF.

Ten or more counts support this clonotype. The chain employs TRBV12-3 or TRBV12-4 and TRBJ2-1, with 7 nucleotides matching TRBD1. J was trimmed by 3 bases and V by 5 bases; bases with no gene match: 7. The CDR3 totals 15 residues. In DNA, the CDR3 is TGTGCCAGCAGTCAGACAGGGTCGGGCTACAATGAGCAGTTCTTC. Amino acids: CASSQTGSGYNEQFF.

In this sample, this clonotype turned up many times. This chain joins TRBV20-1 and TRBJ2-7, with 7 bases fitting TRBD2. The CDR3 is made up of 12 amino acids. CDR1 is DFQATT, CDR2 SNEGSKA, per germline (reference sequence). The ends lost 5 bases at V and 6 bases at J; junction bases unmatched: 7. CDR3 region: CSALTSSPEQYF. DNA of the CDR3: TGCAGTGCTCTGACTAGCTCCCCCGAGCAGTACTTC.